Here is one TCR beta chain with its context. The antigen is unknown. Profiling relied on immunoSEQ multiplex PCR, and the TCRdb table lists in-frame clones only, not all of them. The profile shows roughly 61,000 clones, about four fifths of them singletons. The sample is drawn from a study of a mutant IDH1 vaccine in newly diagnosed glioma. Study background: Pretreatment consisted of radiotherapy, temozolomide, or both, with most receiving both.

J lost 7 bases, V lost 3 bases, and 5 bases had no gene match. The V gene's germline CDR1 is SGHDN and CDR2 FVKESK. This CDR3 contains 13 residues. Time point reported: week 11, during vaccination. A single vaccine dose contained 300 ug of mutant IDH1 20-mer peptide, and topical imiquimod was used with it. The receptor comes from a man aged 50-59 years with glioma. The V and J genes are TRBV14 and TRBJ1-2; 7 nucleotides line up with TRBD1. Here the sequenced sample was PBMCs, taken from a glioma patient whose treatment included an IDH1 peptide vaccine. CDR3: CASSHSGQLGYTF. CDR3 sequence (DNA): TGTGCCAGCAGCCACTCGGGACAGCTTGGCTACACCTTC.